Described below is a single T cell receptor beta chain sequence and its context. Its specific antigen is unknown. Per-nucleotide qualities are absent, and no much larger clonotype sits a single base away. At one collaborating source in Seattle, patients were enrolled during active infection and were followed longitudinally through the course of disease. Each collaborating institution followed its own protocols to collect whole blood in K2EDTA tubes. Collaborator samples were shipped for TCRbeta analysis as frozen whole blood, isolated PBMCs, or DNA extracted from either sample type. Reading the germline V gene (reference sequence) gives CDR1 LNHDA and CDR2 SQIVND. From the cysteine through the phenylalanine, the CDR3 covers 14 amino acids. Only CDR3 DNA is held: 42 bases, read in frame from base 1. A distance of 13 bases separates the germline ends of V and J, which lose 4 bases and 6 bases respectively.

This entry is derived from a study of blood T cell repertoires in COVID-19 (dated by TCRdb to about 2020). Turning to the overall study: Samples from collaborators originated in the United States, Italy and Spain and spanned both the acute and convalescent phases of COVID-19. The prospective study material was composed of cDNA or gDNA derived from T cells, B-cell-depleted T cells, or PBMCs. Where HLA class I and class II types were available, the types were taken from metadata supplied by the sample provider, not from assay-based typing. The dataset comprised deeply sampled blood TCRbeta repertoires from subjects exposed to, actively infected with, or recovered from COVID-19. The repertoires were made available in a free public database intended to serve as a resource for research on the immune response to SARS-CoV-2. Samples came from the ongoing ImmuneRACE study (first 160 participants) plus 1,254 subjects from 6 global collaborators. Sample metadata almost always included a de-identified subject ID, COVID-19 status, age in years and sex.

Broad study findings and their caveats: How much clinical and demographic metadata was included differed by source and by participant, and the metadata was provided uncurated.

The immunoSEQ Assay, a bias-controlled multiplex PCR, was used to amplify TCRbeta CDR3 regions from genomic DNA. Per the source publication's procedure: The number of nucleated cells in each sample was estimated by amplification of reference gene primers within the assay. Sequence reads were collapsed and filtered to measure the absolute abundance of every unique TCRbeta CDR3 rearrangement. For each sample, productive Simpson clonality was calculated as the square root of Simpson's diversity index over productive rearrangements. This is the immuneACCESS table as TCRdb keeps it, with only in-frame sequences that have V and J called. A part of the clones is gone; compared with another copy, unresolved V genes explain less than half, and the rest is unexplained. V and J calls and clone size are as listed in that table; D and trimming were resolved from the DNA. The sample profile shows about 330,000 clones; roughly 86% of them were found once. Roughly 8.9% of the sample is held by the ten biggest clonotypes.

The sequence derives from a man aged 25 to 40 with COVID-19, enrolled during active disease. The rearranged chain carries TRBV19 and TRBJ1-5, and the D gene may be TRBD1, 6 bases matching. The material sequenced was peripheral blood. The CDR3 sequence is CASSNSGTLQPQHF. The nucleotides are TGTGCCAGTAGTAACTCCGGGACACTTCAGCCCCAGCATTTT.